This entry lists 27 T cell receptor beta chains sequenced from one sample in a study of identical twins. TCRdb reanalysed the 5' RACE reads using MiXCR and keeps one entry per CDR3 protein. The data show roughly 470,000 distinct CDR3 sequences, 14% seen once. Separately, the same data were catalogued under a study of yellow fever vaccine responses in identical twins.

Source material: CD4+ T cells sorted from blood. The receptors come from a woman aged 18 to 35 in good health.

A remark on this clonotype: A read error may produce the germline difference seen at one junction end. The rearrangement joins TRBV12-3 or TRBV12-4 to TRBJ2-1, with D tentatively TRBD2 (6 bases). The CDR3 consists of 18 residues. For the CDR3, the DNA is TGTACCAGCAGTCCGAGGGGAGTCCAGGGAGGCGGTGGGGATGAGCAGTTCTTC. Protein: CTSSPRGVQGGGGDEQFF.

The CDR3 protein is CSAFPGLAGGSGNEQFF. The CDR3 DNA reads TGCAGTGCTTTCCCGGGACTAGCGGGAGGGTCAGGGAATGAGCAGTTCTTC. The rearrangement links TRBV20-1 to TRBJ2-1; 16 bases line up with TRBD2. This CDR3 comprises 17 residues. Germline-derived CDR1 and CDR2 are DFQATT and SNEGSKA (reference sequence). Unmatched junction bases numbered 11, after V lost 5 bases and J lost 7 bases.

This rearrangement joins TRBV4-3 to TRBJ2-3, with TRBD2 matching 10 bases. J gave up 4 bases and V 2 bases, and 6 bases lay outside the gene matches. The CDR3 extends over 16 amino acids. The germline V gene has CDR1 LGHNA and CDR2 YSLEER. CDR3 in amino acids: CASSQSLAGGADTQYF. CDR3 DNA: TGCGCCAGCAGCCAATCGTTAGCGGGAGGCGCAGATACGCAGTATTTT.

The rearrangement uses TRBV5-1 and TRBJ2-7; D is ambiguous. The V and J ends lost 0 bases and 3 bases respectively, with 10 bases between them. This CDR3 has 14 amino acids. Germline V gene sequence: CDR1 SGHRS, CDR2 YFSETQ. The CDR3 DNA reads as TGCGCCAGCAGCTTGGCGGGTCTTGACTACGAGCAGTACTTC. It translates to CASSLAGLDYEQYF.

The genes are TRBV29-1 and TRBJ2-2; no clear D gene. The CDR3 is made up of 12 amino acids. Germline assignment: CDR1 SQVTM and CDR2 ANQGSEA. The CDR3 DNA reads TGCAGTATACGTAAGGACACCGGGGAGCTGTTTTTT. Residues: CSIRKDTGELFF.

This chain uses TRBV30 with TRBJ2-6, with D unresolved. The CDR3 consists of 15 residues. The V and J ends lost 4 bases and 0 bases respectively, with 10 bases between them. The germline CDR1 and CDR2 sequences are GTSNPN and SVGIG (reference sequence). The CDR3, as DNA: TGTGCCTGGACCCCCCGGCTCTCTGGGGCCAACGTCCTGACTTTC. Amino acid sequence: CAWTPRLSGANVLTF.

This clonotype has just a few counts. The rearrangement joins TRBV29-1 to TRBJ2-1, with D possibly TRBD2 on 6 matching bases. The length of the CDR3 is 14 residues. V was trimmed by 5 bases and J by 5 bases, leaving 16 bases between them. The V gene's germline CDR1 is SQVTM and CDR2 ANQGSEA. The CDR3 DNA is TGCAGCGTTCCATATGACGGGGGTAACAATGAGCAGTTCTTC. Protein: CSVPYDGGNNEQFF.

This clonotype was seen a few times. The CDR3 region has the DNA TGTGCCACCAGTGATTCCGGGACAGGGGCCCCAGATACGCAGTATTTT. It encodes CATSDSGTGAPDTQYF. V is TRBV24-1 and J is TRBJ2-3, with 10 bases that match TRBD1. Germline-derived CDR1 and CDR2 are KGHDR and SFDVKD. With 2 bases clipped from V and 4 bases from J, the junction kept 5 bases outside the gene matches. The CDR3 sequence is 16 residues long.

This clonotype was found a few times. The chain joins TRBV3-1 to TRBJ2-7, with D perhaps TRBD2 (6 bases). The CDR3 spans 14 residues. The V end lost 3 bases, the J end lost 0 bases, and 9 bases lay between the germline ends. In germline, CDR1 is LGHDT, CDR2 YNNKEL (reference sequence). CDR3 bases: TGTGCCAGCAGCCAGCCGGGACTCTCCTACGAGCAGTACTTC. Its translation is CASSQPGLSYEQYF.

CDR3 nucleotides: TGTGCCAGCAGCTCCCGTTCAGACAGGGGGCGCGGGAAGACCCAGTACTTC. Its translation: CASSSRSDRGRGKTQYF. The chain couples TRBV11-2 to TRBJ2-5; 10 bases align to TRBD1. V was clipped by 4 bases and J by 6 bases; unmatched bases: 14. This CDR3 contains 17 residues. Germline V gene sequence: CDR1 SGHAT, CDR2 FQNNGV.

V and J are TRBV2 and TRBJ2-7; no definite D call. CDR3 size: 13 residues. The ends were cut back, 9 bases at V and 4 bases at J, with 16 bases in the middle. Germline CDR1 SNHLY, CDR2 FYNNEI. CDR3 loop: CASELRSPYEQYF. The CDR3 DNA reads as TGTGCCAGTGAACTTAGGTCTCCTTACGAGCAGTACTTC.

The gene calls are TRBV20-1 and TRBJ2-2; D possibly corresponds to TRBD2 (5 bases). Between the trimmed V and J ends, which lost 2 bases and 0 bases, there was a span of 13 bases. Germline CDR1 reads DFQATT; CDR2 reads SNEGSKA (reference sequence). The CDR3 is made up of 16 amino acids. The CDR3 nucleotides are TGCAGTGCTAGATCGCGCCTAGCTGCGAACACCGGGGAGCTGTTTTTT. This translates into CSARSRLAANTGELFF.

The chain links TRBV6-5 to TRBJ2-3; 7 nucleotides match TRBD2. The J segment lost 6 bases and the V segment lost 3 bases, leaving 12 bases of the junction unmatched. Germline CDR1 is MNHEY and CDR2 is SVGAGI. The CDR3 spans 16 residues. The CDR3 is CASSYFSLAASDTQYF. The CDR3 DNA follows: TGTGCCAGCAGTTATTTTAGCCTAGCGGCCTCCGATACGCAGTATTTT.

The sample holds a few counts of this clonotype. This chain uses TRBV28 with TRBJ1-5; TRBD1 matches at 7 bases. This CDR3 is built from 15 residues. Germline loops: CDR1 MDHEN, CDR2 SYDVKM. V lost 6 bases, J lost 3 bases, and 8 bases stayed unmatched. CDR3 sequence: CASSPGGQINQPQHF. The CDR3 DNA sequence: TGTGCCAGCAGCCCCGGGGGACAGATCAATCAGCCCCAGCATTTT.

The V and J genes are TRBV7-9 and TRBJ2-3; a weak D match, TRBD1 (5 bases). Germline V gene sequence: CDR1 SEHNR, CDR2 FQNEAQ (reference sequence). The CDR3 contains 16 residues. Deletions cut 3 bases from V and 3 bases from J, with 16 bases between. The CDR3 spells CASSFTFRTNTDTQYF. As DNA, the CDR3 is TGTGCCAGCAGCTTCACTTTTAGGACAAATACAGATACGCAGTATTTT.

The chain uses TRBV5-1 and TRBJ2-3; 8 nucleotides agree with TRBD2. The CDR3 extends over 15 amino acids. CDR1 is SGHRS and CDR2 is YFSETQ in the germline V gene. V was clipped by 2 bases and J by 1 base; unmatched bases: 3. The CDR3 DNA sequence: TGCGCCAGCAGCTTAGCGGGGGATCGCACAGATACGCAGTATTTT. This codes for CASSLAGDRTDTQYF.

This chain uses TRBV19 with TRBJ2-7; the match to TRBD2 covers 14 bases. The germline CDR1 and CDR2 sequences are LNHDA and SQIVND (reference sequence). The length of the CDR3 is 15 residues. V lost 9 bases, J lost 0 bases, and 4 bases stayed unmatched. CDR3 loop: CASMGLAGASYEQYF. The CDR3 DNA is TGTGCCAGCATGGGACTAGCGGGAGCCTCCTACGAGCAGTACTTC. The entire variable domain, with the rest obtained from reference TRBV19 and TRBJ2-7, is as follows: DGGITQSPKYLFRKEGQNVTLSCEQNLNHDAMYWYRQDPGQGLRLIYYSQIVNDFQKGDIAEGYSVSREKKESFPLTVTSAQKNPTAFYLCASMGLAGASYEQYFGPGTRLTVT.

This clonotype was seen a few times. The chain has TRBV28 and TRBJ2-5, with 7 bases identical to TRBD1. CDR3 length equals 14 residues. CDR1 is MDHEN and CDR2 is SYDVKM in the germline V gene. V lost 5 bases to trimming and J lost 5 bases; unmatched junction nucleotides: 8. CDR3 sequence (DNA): TGTGCCAGCAGTAGTGACAGGGACGGGGAGACCCAGTACTTC. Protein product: CASSSDRDGETQYF.

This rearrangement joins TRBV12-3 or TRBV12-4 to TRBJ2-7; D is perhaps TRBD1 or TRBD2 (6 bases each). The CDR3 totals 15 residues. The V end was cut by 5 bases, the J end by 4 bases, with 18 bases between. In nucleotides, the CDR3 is TGTGCCAGCAGTACACCGACAGGCGGGGTTTACGAGCAGTACTTC. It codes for CASSTPTGGVYEQYF.

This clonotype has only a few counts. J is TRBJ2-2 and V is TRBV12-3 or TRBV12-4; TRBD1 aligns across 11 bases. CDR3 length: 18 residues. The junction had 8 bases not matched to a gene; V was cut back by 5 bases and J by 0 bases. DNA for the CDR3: TGTGCCAGCAGTCCTAGGACAGGGGGCGTCGCGAACACCGGGGAGCTGTTTTTT. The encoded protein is CASSPRTGGVANTGELFF.

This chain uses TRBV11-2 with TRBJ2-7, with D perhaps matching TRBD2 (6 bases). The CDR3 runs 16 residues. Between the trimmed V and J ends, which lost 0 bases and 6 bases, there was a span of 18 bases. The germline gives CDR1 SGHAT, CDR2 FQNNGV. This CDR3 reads CASSLEGGGPPREQYF. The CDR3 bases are TGTGCCAGCAGCTTAGAGGGAGGCGGGCCCCCTCGCGAGCAGTACTTC.

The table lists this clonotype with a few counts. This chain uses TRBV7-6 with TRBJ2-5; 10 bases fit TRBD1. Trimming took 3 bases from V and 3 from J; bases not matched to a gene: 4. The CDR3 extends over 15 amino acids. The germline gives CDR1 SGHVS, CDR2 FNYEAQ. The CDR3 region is CASSFGTGVEETQYF. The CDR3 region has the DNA TGTGCCAGCAGCTTCGGGACAGGGGTTGAAGAGACCCAGTACTTC.

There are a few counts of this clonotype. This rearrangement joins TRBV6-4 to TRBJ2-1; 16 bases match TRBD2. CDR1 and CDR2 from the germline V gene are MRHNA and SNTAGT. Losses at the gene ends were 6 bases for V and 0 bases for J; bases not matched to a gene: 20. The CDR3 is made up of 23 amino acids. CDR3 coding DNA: TGTGCCAGCAGAACTGCCGGGACTAGCGGGAGGGCACCAAACTTGAGCTCCTACAATGAGCAGTTCTTC. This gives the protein CASRTAGTSGRAPNLSSYNEQFF.

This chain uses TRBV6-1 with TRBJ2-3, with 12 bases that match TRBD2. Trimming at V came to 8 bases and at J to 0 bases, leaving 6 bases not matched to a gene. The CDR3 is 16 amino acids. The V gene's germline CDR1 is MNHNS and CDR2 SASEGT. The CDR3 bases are TGTGCCAGCGAATGGACTAGCGGGGCTAGCACAGATACGCAGTATTTT. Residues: CASEWTSGASTDTQYF.

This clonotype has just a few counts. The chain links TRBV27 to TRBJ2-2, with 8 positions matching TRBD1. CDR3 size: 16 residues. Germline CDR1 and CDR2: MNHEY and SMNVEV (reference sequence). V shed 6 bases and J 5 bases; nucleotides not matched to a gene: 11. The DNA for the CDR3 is TGTGCCAGCAGAGTAAAACCCGGGACAGGTACCGGGGAGCTGTTTTTT. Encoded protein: CASRVKPGTGTGELFF.

The CDR3 DNA is TGTGCCAGCAGCCTGACCGGGGACTTCAATCAGCCCCAGCATTTT. Protein sequence: CASSLTGDFNQPQHF. The V gene is TRBV7-2, the J gene TRBJ1-5; possible D gene TRBD1, 5 bases. Trimming removed 5 bases from V and 3 bases from J, with 14 bases in between. Germline V lookup: CDR1 SGHTA, CDR2 FQGNSA. The CDR3 covers 15 residues.

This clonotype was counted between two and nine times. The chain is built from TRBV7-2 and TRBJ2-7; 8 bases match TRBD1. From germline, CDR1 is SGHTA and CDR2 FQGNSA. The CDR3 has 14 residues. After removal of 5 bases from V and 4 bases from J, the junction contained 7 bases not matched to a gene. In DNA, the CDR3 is TGTGCCAGCAGCAAGTCCCGGGACAGGTACGAGCAGTACTTC. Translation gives CASSKSRDRYEQYF.